Presented here are 27 T cell receptor beta chains from one specimen sequenced in a study of cytomegalovirus exposure and HLA in healthy donors (dated by TCRdb to 2017 to 2019). The library relied on the immunoSEQ multiplex PCR assay. For the multiplex PCR, a mixture combining 60 forward primers for TCR Vbeta segments and 13 reverse primers for TCR Jbeta segments was used. Sourced from immuneACCESS, this table was stored by TCRdb with only in-frame sequences that have V and J called. A share of the clones is absent; for the studies checked, an unresolved V gene accounts for under half, and the remainder has no known explanation. The sample table records around 61,000 clones; 65% to 80% of these occur just once. Of the sample, 17% falls within the top ten clones. The material sequenced was PBMCs. Receptors were obtained from a man in his forties or fifties in good health and CMV-seropositive.

Only one count was recorded for this clone. This sequence joins TRBV5-6 and TRBJ1-2, with unresolved D. V lost 0 bases and J lost 4, with 10 bases in between. CDR3 length equals 14 residues. Germline V gene data show CDR1 as SGHDT and CDR2 as YYEEEE. CDR3 bases: TGTGCCAGCAGCTTGGAGGCAGTAGCCTATGGCTACACCTTC. It specifies CASSLEAVAYGYTF.

The chain joins TRBV30 to TRBJ1-1; TRBD1 aligns across 10 bases. J gave up 5 bases and V 5 bases, and 5 bases lay outside the gene matches. This CDR3 contains 13 residues. CDR1 GTSNPN and CDR2 SVGIG come from the germline V gene (reference sequence). DNA of the CDR3: TGTGCCTGGGACAGGGGGCTTGGAACTGAAGCTTTCTTT. This gives the protein CAWDRGLGTEAFF. The full variable domain, in which reference TRBV30 and TRBJ1-1 provide the parts outside the CDR3, is SQTIHQWPATLVQPVGSPLSLECTVEGTSNPNLYWYRQAAGRGLQLLFYSVGIGQISSEVPQNLSASRPQDRQFILSSKKLLLSDSGFYLCAWDRGLGTEAFFGQGTRLTVV.

On this clone: Distinct nucleotide sequences in the sample also encode this CDR3. This sequence joins TRBV7-3 and TRBJ1-1, with D possibly matching TRBD1 (5 bases). The CDR3 covers 13 residues. Germline lookup yields CDR1 SGHTA and CDR2 FQGTGA. V lost 6 bases, J lost 1 base, and 9 bases lay in between. CDR3 nucleotide sequence: TGTGCCAGCAGTCAAGGACAGAACACTGAAGCTTTCTTT. It codes for CASSQGQNTEAFF.

The J gene is TRBJ2-2, the V gene TRBV7-2; the match to TRBD1 covers 7 bases. Losses at the gene ends were 7 bases for V and 0 bases for J; bases not matched to a gene: 8. The CDR3 totals 16 residues. Germline values: CDR1 SGHTA, CDR2 FQGNSA. CDR3 region: CASTLGGQANTGELFF. The CDR3 DNA reads TGTGCCAGCACTCTAGGGGGCCAAGCGAACACCGGGGAGCTGTTTTTT.

This clone was seen more than once but under ten times. The genes are TRBV19 and TRBJ1-1; unclear D gene. The V end was cut by 1 base, the J end by 2 bases, with 14 bases between. Germline lookup yields CDR1 LNHDA and CDR2 SQIVND (reference sequence). The CDR3 is 16 residues long. The CDR3 region has the DNA TGTGCCAGTAGTATAGCCGGACTTCAGATTAACACTGAAGCTTTCTTT. It translates to CASSIAGLQINTEAFF.

V usage is TRBV30 and J usage is TRBJ2-4, with 9 bases that match TRBD2. Germline CDR1 and CDR2: GTSNPN and SVGIG (reference sequence). Unmatched junction bases numbered 5, after V lost 1 base and J lost 4 bases. This CDR3 spans 15 amino acids. CDR3 coding DNA: TGTGCCTGGAGTGGGGCTAGCGGGGTAAAAAACATTCAGTACTTC. Translation gives CAWSGASGVKNIQYF.

A few counts support this clone. V is TRBV19 and J is TRBJ2-6, with D possibly TRBD2 on 6 matching bases. CDR3 length: 15 residues. Trimming pared 7 bases from V and 0 bases from J, leaving 10 bases between. CDR1 is LNHDA, CDR2 SQIVND, per germline (reference sequence). CDR3: CASKSGSSGANVLTF. In DNA, the CDR3 is TGTGCCAGTAAGTCCGGGAGCTCTGGGGCCAACGTCCTGACTTTC. Looking up the rest from reference TRBV19 and TRBJ2-6 gives the full variable domain: DGGITQSPKYLFRKEGQNVTLSCEQNLNHDAMYWYRQDPGQGLRLIYYSQIVNDFQKGDIAEGYSVSREKKESFPLTVTSAQKNPTAFYLCASKSGSSGANVLTFGAGSRLTVL.

V gene TRBV9 combines with J gene TRBJ1-6; possibly TRBD1 for D (5 bases). CDR1 and CDR2 (germline): SGDLS, YYNGEE. V was cut by 4 bases and J by 9 bases, with 14 bases left in between. This CDR3 comprises 14 residues. The CDR3 DNA follows: TGTGCCAGCAGCAGCGGCAACGGGGGTTCACCCCTCCACTTT. It codes for CASSSGNGGSPLHF.

In its sample, this clone was seen a few times. This chain connects TRBV6-1 to TRBJ2-2; 8 bases fit TRBD1. The germline V gene has CDR1 MNHNS and CDR2 SASEGT. The CDR3 sequence is 15 residues long. After removal of 5 bases from V and 7 bases from J, the junction contained 9 bases not matched to a gene. The CDR3 nucleotides are TGTGCCAGCAGTCCCCGGACAGGGCTAGGCGGGGAGCTGTTTTTT. Its protein is CASSPRTGLGGELFF.

The V and J genes are TRBV30 and TRBJ2-6, with a possible D match to TRBD2 (6 bases). The germline gives CDR1 GTSNPN, CDR2 SVGIG (reference sequence). Trimming removed 0 bases at V and 0 bases at J, with 6 bases between. The CDR3 is made up of 15 amino acids. The CDR3 here is CAWSVGGSGANVLTF. The CDR3 bases are TGTGCCTGGAGTGTGGGGGGCTCTGGGGCCAACGTCCTGACTTTC.

The sample holds a few counts of this clone. The V call is TRBV2, the J call TRBJ1-4; D gene unclear. Deletions cut 7 bases from V and 5 bases from J, with 11 bases between. This CDR3 region has 13 residues. The V gene's germline CDR1 is SNHLY and CDR2 FYNNEI. CDR3 bases: TGTGCCAGCAACGAGTTTAAGAATGAAAAACTGTTTTTT. Encoded protein: CASNEFKNEKLFF.

V usage is TRBV5-1 and J usage is TRBJ2-1; TRBD2 matches at 8 bases. The CDR3 has 14 residues. The germline V gene encodes CDR1 SGHRS and CDR2 YFSETQ. J lost 9 bases, V lost 0 bases, and 5 bases had no gene match. The CDR3 sequence is CASSLAGGQGEQFF. In DNA form, the CDR3 reads TGCGCCAGCAGCTTGGCGGGAGGGCAAGGTGAGCAGTTCTTC.

This clone is a singleton in its sample. The CDR3 region is CASSRQGYEQYF. The CDR3 nucleotides are TGTGCCAGCAGTCGACAGGGGTACGAGCAGTACTTC. The rearrangement uses TRBV6-9 and TRBJ2-7, with 8 bases fitting TRBD1. Looked up from germline, CDR1 is MNHGY and CDR2 is SVAAGI. The CDR3 contains 12 residues. V gave up 5 bases and J gave up 4 bases; unmatched junction bases: 1.

The table lists this clone with a few counts. The chain combines TRBV5-4 with TRBJ1-4, with 8 bases identical to TRBD1. This CDR3 contains 17 residues. Germline loops: CDR1 SGHNT, CDR2 YYREEE (reference sequence). The V segment lost 4 bases and the J segment 1 base; nucleotides outside the gene matches: 9. The CDR3 here is CASSAGTGPLTNEKLFF. The CDR3 coding sequence is TGTGCCAGCAGCGCCGGGACAGGCCCTTTAACTAATGAAAAACTGTTTTTT.

The chain has TRBV5-4 and TRBJ1-5, with D possibly being TRBD1 (5 bases). Germline V gene lookup returns CDR1 SGHNT and CDR2 YYREEE (reference sequence). V shed 1 base and J shed 8 bases, with 10 bases lying between them. This CDR3 contains 13 residues. CDR3 nucleotides: TGTGCCAGCAGCTTGACAGGAGCTGAGCCCCAGCATTTT. It encodes CASSLTGAEPQHF. Drawing the rest from reference TRBV5-4 and TRBJ1-5, the complete variable domain is ETGVTQSPTHLIKTRGQQVTLRCSSQSGHNTVSWYQQALGQGPQFIFQYYREEENGRGNFPPRFSGLQFPNYSSELNVNALELDDSALYLCASSLTGAEPQHFGDGTRLSIL.

The chain employs TRBV30 and TRBJ2-5, with a weak D call TRBD1 (6 bases). Trimming took 3 bases from V and 7 from J, leaving 24 bases between them. The CDR3 runs to 16 residues. Germline values: CDR1 GTSNPN, CDR2 SVGIG (reference sequence). The CDR3 DNA is TGTGCCTGGAGACAGGGTCCGGGCGCAACACGCGGGACCCAGTACTTC. It encodes CAWRQGPGATRGTQYF.

The chain has TRBV7-3 and TRBJ1-5, with 12 bases fitting TRBD1. The V segment lost 9 bases and the J segment 7 bases; nucleotides outside the gene matches: 13. The CDR3 length is 16 residues. Germline V CDR1 and CDR2: SGHTA, FQGTGA. The DNA of the CDR3 is TGTGCCAGTTTCGGGAGGGGGACAGGGGGCGGGCAGCCCCAGCATTTT. It codes for CASFGRGTGGGQPQHF.

The chain employs TRBV9 and TRBJ1-4; TRBD1 agrees at 8 bases. The CDR3 totals 17 residues. The V gene's germline CDR1 is SGDLS and CDR2 YYNGEE. J lost 0 bases, V lost 2 bases, and 6 bases had no gene match. The chain's CDR3 is CASSVGTGTATNEKLFF. In DNA, the CDR3 is TGTGCCAGCAGCGTCGGGACAGGCACGGCAACTAATGAAAAACTGTTTTTT.

Here the CDR3 DNA reads TGTGCCAGCAGGTCAGGGTGGGTACAGTACGAGCAGTACTTC. Amino acids: CASRSGWVQYEQYF. The chain is built from TRBV6-5 and TRBJ2-7, with TRBD1 as a possible D gene (5 bases). This CDR3 region has 14 residues. The V end lost 6 bases, the J end lost 4 bases, and 16 bases lay between the germline ends. Germline V lookup: CDR1 MNHEY, CDR2 SVGAGI.

The chain couples TRBV30 to TRBJ2-3, with D perhaps matching TRBD1 (6 bases). CDR1 is GTSNPN and CDR2 is SVGIG in the germline V gene (reference sequence). CDR3 length: 12 residues. Trimming cost V 3 bases and J 6 bases, with 10 bases left between them. CDR3 in amino acids: CAWSTGLDTQYF. The DNA of the CDR3 is TGTGCCTGGAGCACAGGGTTGGATACGCAGTATTTT.

CDR3 nucleotide sequence: TGCGCCAGCAGCTTGGTTGGGGGAGGAGACTACAATGAGCAGTTCTTC. This gives the protein CASSLVGGGDYNEQFF. V is TRBV5-1 and J is TRBJ2-1, with D possibly being TRBD2 (6 bases). The CDR3 runs to 16 residues. V was pared by 0 bases and J by 3 bases, with 13 bases between. CDR1 and CDR2 (germline): SGHRS, YFSETQ.

The chain carries TRBV30 and TRBJ2-3; no definite D call. The germline gives CDR1 GTSNPN, CDR2 SVGIG (reference sequence). This CDR3 has 13 residues. Trimming removed 5 bases at V and 4 bases at J, with 13 bases between. In DNA, the CDR3 is TGTGCCTGGGCCCCCGACTGGGCAGATACGCAGTATTTT. Its translation: CAWAPDWADTQYF. Based on the CDR3 plus reference TRBV30 and TRBJ2-3, the full variable domain is SQTIHQWPATLVQPVGSPLSLECTVEGTSNPNLYWYRQAAGRGLQLLFYSVGIGQISSEVPQNLSASRPQDRQFILSSKKLLLSDSGFYLCAWAPDWADTQYFGPGTRLTVL.

This clone was seen only a few times. The CDR3 nucleotides read TGTGCCAGCAGCCGGACACGTTTCGATGAGCAGTTCTTC. Amino acids: CASSRTRFDEQFF. This chain uses TRBV7-2 with TRBJ2-1, with D maybe TRBD1 (5 bases). This CDR3 spans 13 amino acids. Looked up from germline, CDR1 is SGHTA and CDR2 is FQGNSA. V lost 5 bases, J lost 8 bases, and 13 bases lay in between.

The chain links TRBV18 to TRBJ2-7; a weak D match, TRBD2 (6 bases). Germline V lookup: CDR1 KGHSH, CDR2 LQKENI. The ends were cut back, 2 bases at V and 6 bases at J, with 17 bases in the middle. This CDR3 spans 15 amino acids. The CDR3 bases are TGTGCCAGCTCACCAATAGCGGCAGGTCGAGGCGAGCAGTACTTC. It translates to CASSPIAAGRGEQYF. Combining the CDR3 with reference TRBV18 and TRBJ2-7 gives the whole variable domain NAGVMQNPRHLVRRRGQEARLRCSPMKGHSHVYWYRQLPEEGLKFMVYLQKENIIDESGMPKERFSAEFPKEGPSILRIQQVVRGDSAAYFCASSPIAAGRGEQYFGPGTRLTVT.

The rearrangement joins TRBV5-1 to TRBJ2-1; TRBD2 matches at 7 bases. This CDR3 comprises 15 residues. V trimming: 3 bases; J trimming: 7 bases; junction bases outside the gene matches: 10. Looked up from germline, CDR1 is SGHRS and CDR2 is YFSETQ. The CDR3 sequence is CASSYGGSMFNEQFF. As DNA, the CDR3 is TGCGCCAGCAGCTACGGGGGGAGCATGTTTAATGAGCAGTTCTTC. Combining the CDR3 with reference TRBV5-1 and TRBJ2-1 gives the whole variable domain KAGVTQTPRYLIKTRGQQVTLSCSPISGHRSVSWYQQTPGQGLQFLFEYFSETQRNKGNFPGRFSGRQFSNSRSEMNVSTLELGDSALYLCASSYGGSMFNEQFFGPGTRLTVL.

The chain joins TRBV2 to TRBJ2-3; D may be TRBD2 (5 bases). V shed 6 bases and J shed 8 bases, with 9 bases lying between them. The CDR3 is made up of 11 amino acids. Germline values: CDR1 SNHLY, CDR2 FYNNEI. CDR3 residues: CASREAFTQYF. The CDR3 coding sequence is TGTGCCAGCAGGGAGGCCTTTACGCAGTATTTT.

This clone appeared once. The chain combines TRBV7-9 with TRBJ1-3, with D unclear. Germline-derived CDR1 and CDR2 are SEHNR and FQNEAQ (reference sequence). With 4 bases removed from V and 1 base from J, the gap between germline ends came to 14 bases. The CDR3 is 16 amino acids. CDR3 nucleotides: TGTGCCAGCAGCTCATCGGGGTCGGGGTCTGGAAACACCATATATTTT. This translates into CASSSSGSGSGNTIYF.